These 22 T cell receptor beta chains were sequenced from one sample in a study of T cell responses to AZD1222 COVID-19 vaccine. Data came from immunoSEQ multiplex PCR; TCRdb stores just in-frame clones and leaves some out. The data contain 100,000 or so clones, approximately 89% of them singletons. The source was peripheral blood, collected 28 days after the second AZD1222 dose. The receptors come from an adult who received the AZD1222 COVID-19 vaccine.

The chain recombines TRBV19 with TRBJ1-1; D is possibly TRBD1 (6 bases). The CDR3 is 14 residues long. V shed 5 bases and J shed 0 bases, with 10 bases lying between them. Per the germline V gene, CDR1 is LNHDA and CDR2 is SQIVND (reference sequence). The CDR3 nucleotides read TGTGCCAGTAGTGAAACAGGGTTGAACACTGAAGCTTTCTTT. This translates into CASSETGLNTEAFF.

This chain connects TRBV24-1 to TRBJ1-5; the D is unclear. This CDR3 region has 12 residues. The germline V gene encodes CDR1 KGHDR and CDR2 SFDVKD. V lost 2 bases, J lost 13 bases, and 11 bases lay in between. The CDR3 sequence: CATSDWGGSQHF. DNA for the CDR3: TGTGCCACCAGTGATTGGGGAGGATCTCAGCATTTT.

The rearrangement links TRBV14 to TRBJ2-7, with D unresolved. The germline V and J ends were trimmed by 1 base and 2 bases, with 3 bases remaining between them. Germline V gene sequence: CDR1 SGHDN, CDR2 FVKESK. This CDR3 has 12 residues. The chain's CDR3 is CASSQGTYEQYF. The CDR3, as DNA: TGTGCCAGCAGCCAAGGAACCTACGAGCAGTACTTC.

This clone was recorded a few times. The chain uses TRBV5-6 and TRBJ1-2; possibly TRBD1 for D (5 bases). Trimming left V 1 base short and J 0 bases short, with 10 bases between. The V gene's germline CDR1 is SGHDT and CDR2 YYEEEE. This CDR3 has 15 amino acids. The DNA of the CDR3 is TGTGCCAGCAGCTTGAGACAGCTATCTAACTATGGCTACACCTTC. This encodes CASSLRQLSNYGYTF.

The CDR3 DNA reads as TGTGCCAGCAGCTTAGCAGATAGACTAGCGGGGCCCTTTGTGGTTGGTTACGAGCAGTACTTC. The encoded protein is CASSLADRLAGPFVVGYEQYF. The chain uses TRBV7-2 and TRBJ2-7, with 11 bases lining up with TRBD2. The V and J ends lost 0 bases and 4 bases, in that order; junction bases with no gene match: 20. The CDR3 length is 21 residues. CDR1 and CDR2 from the germline V gene are SGHTA and FQGNSA.

This chain uses TRBV4-2 with TRBJ2-3, with 7 bases lining up with TRBD2. This CDR3 contains 14 residues. V dropped 1 base and J dropped 2; count of bases not matched to a gene: 0. CDR1 LGHNA and CDR2 YNFKEQ come from the germline V gene. CDR3 region: CASSQGLATDTQYF. In nucleotides, the CDR3 is TGTGCCAGCAGCCAAGGACTAGCCACAGATACGCAGTATTTT.

The chain recombines TRBV24-1 with TRBJ2-1; D remains ambiguous. Trimming cost V 2 bases and J 5 bases, with 6 bases left between them. Germline CDR1 KGHDR, CDR2 SFDVKD. This CDR3 is 13 amino acids long. CDR3 DNA sequence: TGTGCCACCAGTGATTACCTCAACAATGAGCAGTTCTTC. It encodes CATSDYLNNEQFF.

The chain couples TRBV12-3 or TRBV12-4 to TRBJ2-7; D is possibly TRBD2 (5 bases). V was pared by 6 bases and J by 6 bases, with 15 bases between. The CDR3 length is 13 residues. DNA for the CDR3: TGTGCCAGCAGCCCAATACTAGTTGGCGAGCAGTACTTC. This sequence encodes CASSPILVGEQYF.

This clone showed up just once. J is TRBJ2-3 and V is TRBV3-1 (or the pseudogene TRBV3-2); 8 bases line up with TRBD2. The length of the CDR3 is 15 residues. CDR1 is LGHDT, CDR2 YNNKEL, per germline (reference sequence). V dropped 1 base and J dropped 2; count of bases not matched to a gene: 2. The DNA for the CDR3 is TGTGCCAGCAGCCAAGGAGCGGGGGACACAGATACGCAGTATTTT. Translating gives CASSQGAGDTDTQYF.

This chain uses TRBV9 with TRBJ1-1, with D hard to call. Deletions cut 0 bases from V and 0 bases from J, with 3 bases between. Germline V gene data show CDR1 as SGDLS and CDR2 as YYNGEE. The CDR3 has 13 amino acids. CDR3 loop: CASSVGMNTEAFF. The CDR3 DNA is TGTGCCAGCAGCGTAGGTATGAACACTGAAGCTTTCTTT.

V is TRBV4-2 and J is TRBJ2-7; 8 bases fit TRBD2. Germline lookup yields CDR1 LGHNA and CDR2 YNFKEQ. The CDR3 totals 16 residues. V shed 0 bases, J shed 3 bases, and the junction held 7 bases outside the gene matches. This chain's CDR3 is CASSQDSAGANYEQYF. CDR3 bases: TGTGCCAGCAGCCAAGATTCAGCGGGAGCCAACTACGAGCAGTACTTC.

This clone was counted a single time. The rearrangement uses TRBV12-3 or TRBV12-4 and TRBJ1-1; D ambiguous. V lost 2 bases and J lost 6, with 10 bases in between. The CDR3 is made up of 13 amino acids. CDR3 sequence (DNA): TGTGCCAGCAGTTTAAACCCACGGGCTGAAGCTTTCTTT. Translation: CASSLNPRAEAFF.

The chain links TRBV6-2 or TRBV6-3 to TRBJ2-1; D might be TRBD2 (5 bases). The CDR3 totals 13 residues. Deletions cut 0 bases from V and 10 bases from J, with 10 bases between. Germline CDR1 MNHEY, CDR2 SVGEGT. CDR3: CASSYSRGSEQFF. The CDR3 nucleotides read TGTGCCAGCAGTTACTCAAGAGGGAGCGAGCAGTTCTTC.

This sequence joins TRBV25-1 and TRBJ1-2, with D perhaps matching TRBD1 (5 bases). The CDR3 length is 13 residues. Trimming removed 6 bases from V and 8 bases from J, with 16 bases in between. Germline CDR1 is MGHDK and CDR2 is SYGVNS. Written as DNA, the CDR3 is TGTGCCAGCAGAAGGGACTTGGAGGGCGGCTACACCTTC. It is translated as CASRRDLEGGYTF.

The chain links TRBV11-2 to TRBJ2-7, with a possible D match to TRBD1 (6 bases). Germline V gene sequence: CDR1 SGHAT, CDR2 FQNNGV. Trimming cost V 4 bases and J 3 bases, with 13 bases left between them. This CDR3 contains 14 residues. The CDR3 is CASSSRQVIYEQYF. In DNA, the CDR3 is TGTGCCAGCAGCTCACGACAGGTTATCTACGAGCAGTACTTC.

The V call is TRBV18, the J call TRBJ2-4, with TRBD1 as a possible D gene (5 bases). The CDR3 covers 17 residues. Looked up from germline, CDR1 is KGHSH and CDR2 is LQKENI. V lost 0 bases and J 2 bases, leaving 14 bases between the germline ends. CDR3 sequence: CASSPPTERTPKNIQYF. The CDR3 DNA reads as TGTGCCAGCTCACCACCGACAGAAAGGACCCCCAAAAACATTCAGTACTTC.

The rearrangement joins TRBV19 to TRBJ1-2; D gene uncertain. Trimming removed 9 bases from V and 4 bases from J, with 9 bases in between. CDR1 is LNHDA and CDR2 is SQIVND in the germline V gene (reference sequence). This CDR3 comprises 11 residues. The CDR3 loop reads CASGMAYGYTF. The CDR3 DNA reads TGTGCCAGCGGGATGGCCTATGGCTACACCTTC.

This clone has only one observation. This chain links TRBV19 with TRBJ2-7; tentatively, D is TRBD1 (6 bases). The CDR3 is 15 amino acids. Trimming left V 5 bases short and J 0 bases short, with 14 bases between. Germline CDR1 reads LNHDA; CDR2 reads SQIVND (reference sequence). CDR3 amino acids: CASSVQGFSSYEQYF. The DNA of the CDR3 is TGTGCCAGTAGTGTACAGGGCTTCAGCTCCTACGAGCAGTACTTC.

The chain employs TRBV7-2 and TRBJ2-7; D may match TRBD1 or TRBD2 (5 bases each). Germline assignment: CDR1 SGHTA and CDR2 FQGNSA. V was shortened by 5 bases and J by 3 bases, with 17 bases between the two germline ends. The CDR3 runs to 15 residues. CDR3 DNA: TGTGCCAGCAGCCCGGGACGGATGAGCCACTACGAGCAGTACTTC. Translated: CASSPGRMSHYEQYF.

The genes are TRBV4-2 and TRBJ2-7; 7 bases fit TRBD1. This CDR3 is 17 amino acids long. Per the germline V gene, CDR1 is LGHNA and CDR2 is YNFKEQ. After removal of 0 bases from V and 3 bases from J, the junction contained 11 bases not matched to a gene. The CDR3, as DNA: TGTGCCAGCAGCCAAGAGATTCGAGGGGGCAATAACTACGAGCAGTACTTC. Translating it yields CASSQEIRGGNNYEQYF.

The rearrangement links TRBV15 to TRBJ1-5; no firm D call. The CDR3 has 19 residues. The V end lost 5 bases, the J end lost 6 bases, and 29 bases lay between the germline ends. Germline V gene data show CDR1 as LNHNV and CDR2 as YYDKDF (reference sequence). The CDR3: CATSPLSEAAVGSFQPQHF. The CDR3 DNA reads TGTGCCACCAGCCCGTTATCCGAGGCGGCAGTGGGATCCTTTCAGCCCCAGCATTTT. Filled out from reference TRBV15 and TRBJ1-5, the complete variable domain reads DAMVIQNPRYQVTQFGKPVTLSCSQTLNHNVMYWYQQKSSQAPKLLFHYYDKDFNNEADTPDNFQSRRPNTSFCFLDIRSPGLGDTAMYLCATSPLSEAAVGSFQPQHFGDGTRLSIL.

The chain couples TRBV5-6 to TRBJ1-2; unclear D gene. The V end was cut by 4 bases, the J end by 7 bases, with 14 bases between. The CDR3 has 13 residues. CDR1 is SGHDT, CDR2 YYEEEE, per germline. The CDR3 spells CASSPQEESGYTF. The CDR3 bases are TGTGCCAGCAGCCCCCAAGAGGAGTCTGGCTACACCTTC.